The clone carrying this T cell receptor beta chain was seen a few times. Its antigen is as yet unknown. The data were taken from a study of OX40 agonist ivuxolimab in advanced cancers. Study context: Patients were given ivuxolimab, an antibody that agonizes OX40 (CD134). Findings and caveats of the study: Both blood CD4+ and CD8+ T cells showed clonal growth by week 6 at 0.1 to 3.0 mg/kg.

Germline loops: CDR1 MDHEN, CDR2 SYDVKM. V was clipped by 4 bases and J by 13 bases, with 25 bases between them. The CDR3 sequence is 15 residues long. Here immunoSEQ multiplex PCR was the method, and the copy in TCRdb shows in-frame clones only, minus some. In the table there are about 77,000 clones, around 88% of which are singletons. This chain uses TRBV28 with TRBJ2-5; D is unclear. The sequence came from an adult with an advanced solid tumor such as melanoma, head and neck, liver or kidney cancer. The specimen was CD4+ or CD8+ T cells sorted from blood, collected in a trial of the OX40 agonist ivuxolimab. CDR3 loop: CASSYGPLRRDSMYF. The CDR3 DNA sequence: TGTGCCAGCAGTTACGGGCCCCTTCGTAGGGATTCGATGTACTTC.